Following are 26 T cell receptor beta chains from one sample sequenced in a study of OX40 agonist ivuxolimab in advanced cancers. TCRdb's copy holds only in-frame clones and misses some; the assay was immunoSEQ multiplex PCR. The table has tens of thousands of clones, 81% seen once; the top ten hold about 5%. Sequenced material: CD4+ or CD8+ T cells sorted from blood, taken in a trial of the OX40 agonist ivuxolimab. The receptors were sampled from an adult with an advanced solid tumor such as melanoma, head and neck, liver or kidney cancer.

The gene calls are TRBV7-8 and TRBJ1-1; D is uncertain. The V and J ends lost 4 bases and 0 bases respectively, with 6 bases between them. Germline values: CDR1 SGHVS, CDR2 FQNEAQ. This CDR3 has 13 amino acids. CDR3 nucleotides: TGTGCCAGCAGCTCAACGTTGAACACTGAAGCTTTCTTT. Amino acid sequence: CASSSTLNTEAFF.

The chain carries TRBV19 and TRBJ2-7; a possible D gene is TRBD1 (6 bases). The CDR3 sequence is 12 residues long. Trimming cost V 6 bases and J 6 bases, with 12 bases left between them. Germline assignment: CDR1 LNHDA and CDR2 SQIVND (reference sequence). The CDR3 bases are TGTGCCAGTAGCCTCATAGGGGGCGAGCAGTACTTC. Residues: CASSLIGGEQYF.

The genes are TRBV6-5 and TRBJ1-2; the match to TRBD1 covers 8 bases. V gave up 6 bases and J gave up 6 bases; unmatched junction bases: 9. Germline V gene lookup returns CDR1 MNHEY and CDR2 SVGAGI. This CDR3 contains 14 residues. The CDR3: CASSPFRQGNGYTF. The CDR3, as DNA: TGTGCCAGCAGCCCTTTCCGACAGGGGAATGGCTACACCTTC.

The chain couples TRBV4-1 to TRBJ2-7; D assignment may be TRBD1 or TRBD2 (5 bases each). There are 16 residues in the CDR3. The V and J ends lost 5 bases and 2 bases respectively, with 19 bases between them. Germline V gene data show CDR1 as MGHRA and CDR2 as YSYEKL. In DNA, the CDR3 is TGCGCCAGCAGCTTAGACATGGGGGATAGCGCCTACGAGCAGTACTTC. Translation gives CASSLDMGDSAYEQYF.

This sequence joins TRBV29-1 and TRBJ2-3; no reliable D call. The CDR3 has 16 amino acids. Trimming removed 6 bases from V and 6 bases from J, with 25 bases in between. The germline CDR1 and CDR2 sequences are SQVTM and ANQGSEA. CDR3 in amino acids: CSVLGRVADSRDTQYF. DNA for the CDR3: TGCAGCGTCCTCGGTCGGGTAGCAGATTCTCGGGATACGCAGTATTTT.

The J gene is TRBJ2-7, the V gene TRBV6-1; no definite D call. Trimming shortened V by 4 bases and J by 3 bases, and 10 bases separated the two germline ends. Looked up from germline, CDR1 is MNHNS and CDR2 is SASEGT. The CDR3 covers 13 residues. The CDR3 is CASSGDPHYEQYF. DNA for the CDR3: TGTGCCAGCAGTGGCGATCCCCACTACGAGCAGTACTTC.

The chain combines TRBV14 with TRBJ2-7, with TRBD1 as a possible D gene (6 bases). The V gene lost 1 base and the J gene lost 9 bases, with 13 bases spanning the gap. Germline values: CDR1 SGHDN, CDR2 FVKESK. The CDR3 has 13 amino acids. The CDR3 region has the DNA TGTGCCAGCAGCCAAGGGACCGGGACACGGCAGTACTTC. Translation gives CASSQGTGTRQYF.

The chain links TRBV29-1 to TRBJ1-1, with D uncertain. The CDR3 length is 13 residues. Deletions cut 3 bases from V and 6 bases from J, with 14 bases between. The germline V gene encodes CDR1 SQVTM and CDR2 ANQGSEA. The chain's CDR3 is CSVDRDTGAEAFF. As DNA, the CDR3 is TGCAGCGTTGACAGAGACACGGGCGCTGAAGCTTTCTTT.

The chain links TRBV4-2 to TRBJ2-7; 14 positions agree with TRBD2. With 4 bases clipped from V and 0 bases from J, the junction kept 5 bases outside the gene matches. Germline V lookup: CDR1 LGHNA, CDR2 YNFKEQ. The CDR3 totals 17 residues. CDR3 residues: CASSPDGTSGSSYEQYF. The CDR3 nucleotides are TGTGCCAGCAGCCCAGACGGGACTAGCGGGAGCTCCTACGAGCAGTACTTC.

The chain carries TRBV4-1 and TRBJ1-5; 12 bases fit TRBD1. Germline trimming cut 3 bases from V and 0 bases from J; bases unmatched to any gene: 9. The CDR3 length is 19 residues. The V gene's germline CDR1 is MGHRA and CDR2 YSYEKL. The CDR3 DNA reads as TGCGCCAGCAGCCACCGGGACAGGGGGCAACTATATAGCAATCAGCCCCAGCATTTT. This sequence encodes CASSHRDRGQLYSNQPQHF.

The chain carries TRBV6-5 and TRBJ1-1; D is unclear. Germline V gene sequence: CDR1 MNHEY, CDR2 SVGAGI. The CDR3 runs to 15 residues. V lost 8 bases and J lost 6, with 22 bases in between. This CDR3 reads CASGSQMNLGAEAFF. The CDR3 DNA is TGTGCCAGCGGGTCTCAGATGAACCTAGGTGCTGAAGCTTTCTTT.

This rearrangement joins TRBV7-2 to TRBJ2-5; D ambiguous. The J call may be wrong; the DNA end is better matched by TRBJ2-7. Per the germline V gene, CDR1 is SGHTA and CDR2 is FQGNSA. There are 14 residues in the CDR3. The CDR3 bases are TGTGCCAGCAGCTTATCCGGCCGGTCCTACGAGCAGTACTTC. Translation: CASSLSGRSYEQYF.

This chain connects TRBV9 to TRBJ1-3, with 7 bases that match TRBD1. The CDR3 has 17 amino acids. The J segment lost 0 bases and the V segment lost 0 bases, leaving 6 bases of the junction unmatched. Germline CDR1 SGDLS, CDR2 YYNGEE. The CDR3 here is CASSVGRTGNSGNTIYF. CDR3 nucleotide sequence: TGTGCCAGCAGCGTAGGAAGGACAGGAAACTCTGGAAACACCATATATTTT.

The chain combines TRBV2 with TRBJ1-5; D might be TRBD1 (5 bases). This CDR3 is 14 amino acids long. The germline V and J ends were trimmed by 4 bases and 2 bases, with 9 bases remaining between them. CDR1 and CDR2 (germline): SNHLY, FYNNEI. CDR3 loop: CASSAGGGNQPQHF. The CDR3 DNA reads as TGTGCCAGCAGTGCCGGAGGGGGCAATCAGCCCCAGCATTTT.

This chain joins TRBV28 and TRBJ2-5, with a possible D match to TRBD1 (6 bases). The germline V and J ends were trimmed by 2 bases and 1 base, with 8 bases remaining between them. Germline CDR1 reads MDHEN; CDR2 reads SYDVKM. The CDR3 covers 14 residues. CDR3 DNA: TGTGCCAGCAGTTTAAAGGGGGTCCAAGAGACCCAGTACTTC. Translating gives CASSLKGVQETQYF.

The V call is TRBV5-8, the J call TRBJ2-5; D is ambiguous. The V gene's germline CDR1 is SGHTS and CDR2 YDEGEE. CDR3 size: 12 residues. The V and J ends lost 4 bases and 5 bases respectively, with 9 bases between them. Written as DNA, the CDR3 is TGTGCCAGCAGCCGAACAAGGGAGACCCAGTACTTC. It yields the protein CASSRTRETQYF.

This chain links TRBV5-4 with TRBJ2-3, with D perhaps being TRBD1 or TRBD2 (5 bases each). The V gene's germline CDR1 is SGHNT and CDR2 YYREEE (reference sequence). The CDR3 is 16 amino acids. Trimming stripped 5 bases from V and 2 bases from J, with 18 bases between. The CDR3 bases are TGTGCCAGCAGTAAAGGGAGAACAGGATTCACAGATACGCAGTATTTT. This gives the protein CASSKGRTGFTDTQYF.

The rearrangement uses TRBV6-6 and TRBJ1-5; 8 bases map to TRBD1. The CDR3 has 14 residues. With 2 bases clipped from V and 14 bases from J, the junction kept 11 bases outside the gene matches. The V gene's germline CDR1 is MNHNY and CDR2 SVGAGI (reference sequence). The CDR3 nucleotides are TGTGCCAGCAGTTACGACCCGACGACAGGGGTCGAGCATTTT. Its translation is CASSYDPTTGVEHF.

V and J are TRBV27 and TRBJ2-2; tentative D call: TRBD2 (5 bases). The V gene lost 3 bases and the J gene lost 6 bases, with 14 bases spanning the gap. CDR3 size: 15 residues. CDR1 MNHEY and CDR2 SMNVEV come from the germline V gene (reference sequence). The DNA of the CDR3 is TGTGCCAGCAGTTTCTCTGCACTAGAACCCGGGGAGCTGTTTTTT. Its protein product is CASSFSALEPGELFF.

The rearrangement joins TRBV11-3 to TRBJ1-2; D not certain. CDR1 is SGHNT and CDR2 is YENEEA in the germline V gene. There are 12 residues in the CDR3. Trimming removed 2 bases at V and 7 bases at J, with 8 bases between. In nucleotides, the CDR3 is TGTGCCAGCAGCTTACCTCGTGGTGGCTACACCTTC. This codes for CASSLPRGGYTF. Filled out from reference TRBV11-3 and TRBJ1-2, the complete variable domain reads EAGVVQSPRYKIIEKKQPVAFWCNPISGHNTLYWYLQNLGQGPELLIRYENEEAVDDSQLPKDRFSAERLKGVDSTLKIQPAELGDSAVYLCASSLPRGGYTFGSGTRLTVV.

This clone was recorded once. V and J are TRBV29-1 and TRBJ1-2, with D perhaps TRBD1 (6 bases). CDR1 and CDR2 from the germline V gene are SQVTM and ANQGSEA. Trimming took off 7 bases at V and 8 bases at J, with 23 bases between the two ends. The CDR3 has 14 residues. The CDR3 nucleotides read TGCAGCGACGTGCTATCGGGGGAGGGGGGCGGCTACACCTTC. It yields the protein CSDVLSGEGGGYTF.

The rearrangement joins TRBV5-1 to TRBJ1-2, with TRBD1 as a possible D gene (5 bases). V was trimmed by 5 bases and J by 3 bases, leaving 14 bases between them. Germline-derived CDR1 and CDR2 are SGHRS and YFSETQ. This CDR3 has 14 residues. The CDR3 bases are TGCGCCAGCAGGGAGAGGGGAGATGACTATGGCTACACCTTC. It translates to CASRERGDDYGYTF.

The V gene is TRBV28, the J gene TRBJ2-3; 9 bases align to TRBD1. CDR3 size: 16 residues. Germline trimming cut 3 bases from V and 0 bases from J; bases unmatched to any gene: 4. CDR1 is MDHEN, CDR2 SYDVKM, per germline. This chain's CDR3 is CASSLSGQGSTDTQYF. DNA for the CDR3: TGTGCCAGCAGTTTGTCGGGACAGGGTAGCACAGATACGCAGTATTTT.

The V and J genes are TRBV2 and TRBJ2-3, with D unclear. The CDR3 totals 12 residues. The V end lost 2 bases, the J end lost 6 bases, and 6 bases lay between the germline ends. Germline-derived CDR1 and CDR2 are SNHLY and FYNNEI. The CDR3 reads CASSERVDTQYF. In DNA, the CDR3 is TGTGCCAGCAGTGAACGGGTGGATACGCAGTATTTT.

A single count supports this clone. The chain is built from TRBV7-8 and TRBJ2-2; D is undetermined. V lost 2 bases, J lost 2 bases, and 3 bases lay in between. CDR3 length: 13 residues. The V gene's germline CDR1 is SGHVS and CDR2 FQNEAQ. CDR3 DNA: TGTGCCAGCAGCTTACTTAACACCGGGGAGCTGTTTTTT. This gives the protein CASSLLNTGELFF.

The genes are TRBV4-1 and TRBJ2-5; the D gene is possibly TRBD1 (6 bases). The CDR3 spans 17 residues. V was cut by 0 bases and J by 2 bases, with 16 bases left in between. The germline gives CDR1 MGHRA, CDR2 YSYEKL. The CDR3 sequence is CASSQERRTELQETQYF. In DNA form, the CDR3 reads TGCGCCAGCAGCCAAGAGAGGAGGACAGAGTTACAAGAGACCCAGTACTTC.